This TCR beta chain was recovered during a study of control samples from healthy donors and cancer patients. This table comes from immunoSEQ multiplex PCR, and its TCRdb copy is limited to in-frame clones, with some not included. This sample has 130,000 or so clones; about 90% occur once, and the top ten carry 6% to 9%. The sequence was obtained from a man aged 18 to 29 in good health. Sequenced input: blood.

Here the CDR3 reads CASSQEDFFPGGLPYEQYF. The DNA for the CDR3 is TGCGCCAGCAGCCAAGAAGACTTTTTCCCGGGGGGGCTCCCCTACGAGCAGTACTTC. The rearrangement uses TRBV4-1 and TRBJ2-7; 8 bases match TRBD2. Trimming cost V 0 bases and J 2 bases; bases outside gene matches: 15. The CDR3 is 19 residues long. Germline V gene lookup returns CDR1 MGHRA and CDR2 YSYEKL.